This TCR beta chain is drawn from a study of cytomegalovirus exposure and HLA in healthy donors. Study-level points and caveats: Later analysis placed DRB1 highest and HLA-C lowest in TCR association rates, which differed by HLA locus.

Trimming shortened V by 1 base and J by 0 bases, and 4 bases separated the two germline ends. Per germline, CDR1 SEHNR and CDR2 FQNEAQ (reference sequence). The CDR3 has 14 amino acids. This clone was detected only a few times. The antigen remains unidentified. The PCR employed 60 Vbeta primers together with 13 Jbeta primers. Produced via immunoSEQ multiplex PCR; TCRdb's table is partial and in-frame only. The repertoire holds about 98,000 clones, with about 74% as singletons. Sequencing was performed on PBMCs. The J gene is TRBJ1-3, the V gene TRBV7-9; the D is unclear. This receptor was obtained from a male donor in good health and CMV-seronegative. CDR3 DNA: TGTGCCAGCAGCTTAGACAGCTCTGGAAACACCATATATTTT. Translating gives CASSLDSSGNTIYF. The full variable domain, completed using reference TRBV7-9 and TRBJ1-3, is DTGVSQNPRHKITKRGQNVTFRCDPISEHNRLYWYRQTLGQGPEFLTYFQNEAQLEKSRLLSDRFSAERPKGSFSTLEIQRTEQGDSAMYLCASSLDSSGNTIYFGEGSWLTVV.